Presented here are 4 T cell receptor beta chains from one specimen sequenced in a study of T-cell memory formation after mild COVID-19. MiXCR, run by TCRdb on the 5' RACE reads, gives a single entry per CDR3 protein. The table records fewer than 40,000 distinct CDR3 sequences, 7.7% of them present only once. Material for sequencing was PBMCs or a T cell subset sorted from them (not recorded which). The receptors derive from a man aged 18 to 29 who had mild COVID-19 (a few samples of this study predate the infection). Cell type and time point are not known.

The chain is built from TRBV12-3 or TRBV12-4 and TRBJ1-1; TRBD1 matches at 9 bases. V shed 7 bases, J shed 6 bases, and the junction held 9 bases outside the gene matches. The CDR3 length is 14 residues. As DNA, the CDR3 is TGTGCCAGCACGGGCGGGACAGGGATATCTGAAGCTTTCTTT. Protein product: CASTGGTGISEAFF.

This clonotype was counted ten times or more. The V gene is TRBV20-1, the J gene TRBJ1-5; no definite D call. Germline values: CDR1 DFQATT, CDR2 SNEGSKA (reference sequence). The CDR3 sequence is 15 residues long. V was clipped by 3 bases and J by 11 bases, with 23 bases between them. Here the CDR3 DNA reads TGCAGTGCTAGCCCCGGTGAGGGCCCCTATCATTCCCAGCATTTT. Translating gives CSASPGEGPYHSQHF.

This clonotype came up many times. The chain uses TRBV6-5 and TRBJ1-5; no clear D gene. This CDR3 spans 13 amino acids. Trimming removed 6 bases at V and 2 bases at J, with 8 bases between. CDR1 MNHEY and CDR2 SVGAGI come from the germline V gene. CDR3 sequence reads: CASSSKGNQPQHF. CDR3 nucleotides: TGTGCCAGCAGCTCCAAAGGCAATCAGCCCCAGCATTTT.

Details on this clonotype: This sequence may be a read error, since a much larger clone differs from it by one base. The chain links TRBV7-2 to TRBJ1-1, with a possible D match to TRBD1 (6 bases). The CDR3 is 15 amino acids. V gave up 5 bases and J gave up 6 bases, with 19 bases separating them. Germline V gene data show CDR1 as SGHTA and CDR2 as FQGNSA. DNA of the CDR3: TGTGCCAGCAGCAAAAGAGGGGGGCGAAGGGCTGAAGCTTTCTTT. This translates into CASSKRGGRRAEAFF.